Presented here are 5 T cell receptor beta chains from one specimen sequenced in a study of blood T cell repertoires in COVID-19. Measured with immunoSEQ multiplex PCR; TCRdb has only the in-frame clones, and not every one. The sample lists 100,000 to 150,000 clones, about 86% occurring once. Sequencing input: PBMCs or T cells enriched from blood (not recorded which). These receptors originate from a man between 40 and 49 years old with acute COVID-19.

V usage is TRBV4-1 and J usage is TRBJ2-2; 13 nucleotides line up with TRBD2. CDR1 is MGHRA and CDR2 is YSYEKL in the germline V gene. The length of the CDR3 is 16 residues. J gave up 6 bases and V 1 base, and 2 bases lay outside the gene matches. The CDR3 loop reads CASSQGTSGSAGELFF. The DNA of the CDR3 is TGCGCCAGCAGCCAAGGGACTAGCGGGAGTGCCGGGGAGCTGTTTTTT.

The chain recombines TRBV30 with TRBJ2-7; 8 positions agree with TRBD2. After removal of 6 bases from V and 2 bases from J, the junction contained 9 bases not matched to a gene. The CDR3 sequence is 14 residues long. CDR1 is GTSNPN and CDR2 is SVGIG in the germline V gene (reference sequence). CDR3 nucleotides: TGTGCCTGTCCCTCGGGGGGGCGAGCCTACGAGCAGTACTTC. Amino acid sequence: CACPSGGRAYEQYF.

This clone was seen a handful of times. The V call is TRBV6-4, the J call TRBJ1-3, with D perhaps matching TRBD1 (6 bases). Trimming stripped 4 bases from V and 0 bases from J, with 7 bases between. Germline lookup yields CDR1 MRHNA and CDR2 SNTAGT. CDR3 size: 14 residues. CDR3 amino acids: CASSADSSGNTIYF. DNA of the CDR3: TGTGCCAGCAGTGCGGACAGCTCTGGAAACACCATATATTTT.

The rearrangement links TRBV6-5 to TRBJ2-7, with TRBD1 as a possible D gene (5 bases). The length of the CDR3 is 14 residues. V shed 4 bases and J shed 2 bases, with 12 bases lying between them. CDR1 MNHEY and CDR2 SVGAGI come from the germline V gene. Here the CDR3 reads CASSSVTATYEQYF. The CDR3 region has the DNA TGTGCCAGCAGTTCTGTGACAGCAACCTACGAGCAGTACTTC.

The genes are TRBV18 and TRBJ2-7; TRBD1 agrees at 10 bases. CDR3 length equals 15 residues. CDR1 KGHSH and CDR2 LQKENI come from the germline V gene. The trim removed 3 bases at V and 5 bases at J, leaving 7 bases unmatched. This CDR3 reads CASSPQTGGWNEQYF. In DNA, the CDR3 is TGTGCCAGCTCACCCCAGACAGGGGGCTGGAACGAGCAGTACTTC.